This is a list of T cell receptor beta chains from one sample in a study of shared clonotypes between healthy human individuals. The table came from immunoSEQ multiplex PCR; TCRdb's copy has only in-frame clones and leaves some out. The sample comprises about 2.3 million clones, about 90% of which are singletons, and around 0.35% rests with the top ten. The sample comprised naive CD4+ T cells from PBMCs. These receptors were taken from a young man in good health. Some clones in this sample may be carry-over from other donors' samples. The CDR3 runs from the conserved cysteine through the conserved F or W. The order of the fields is D gene, V gene, J gene, clone size, CDR3 DNA, CDR3 protein. D genes are given only for firm matches. Clone size is stated in some rows and not others, as once, few, many or a class when expanded.

D: TRBD1; V: TRBV5-1; J: TRBJ1-4; size: few; DNA: TGCGCCAGCAGCTTGGCAGGGACAGGGGGTGAAAAACTGTTTTTT; CDR3: CASSLAGTGGEKLFF
D: NA; V: TRBV19; J: TRBJ1-1; size: NA; DNA: TGTGCCAGTACCCTAGACTACTCTGAAGCTTTCTTT; CDR3: CASTLDYSEAFF
D: TRBD2; V: TRBV28; J: TRBJ2-5; size: NA; DNA: TGTGCCAGCAGTTTGGATCTTCCCGACGGGACTAGCGGGAGTAGGTCGCAGACCCAGTACTTC; CDR3: CASSLDLPDGTSGSRSQTQYF
D: NA; V: TRBV2; J: TRBJ1-2; size: NA; DNA: TGTGCCAGCCGCCTGGAGGGGTCCGATGGCTACACCTTC; CDR3: CASRLEGSDGYTF
D: NA; V: TRBV21-1; J: TRBJ2-5; size: NA; DNA: TGTGCCAGCAGCAATGACTGCGTTTGGACCCAGTACTTC; CDR3: CASSNDCVWTQYF
D: TRBD1; V: TRBV6-6; J: TRBJ2-3; size: once; DNA: TGTGCCAGCTCGACAGGGGGCGTGGGGACAGATACGCAGTATTTT; CDR3: CASSTGGVGTDTQYF
D: NA; V: TRBV5-1; J: TRBJ2-7; size: NA; DNA: TGCGCCAGCAGCCCCACAGGGTCCCTCTACGAGCAGTACTTC; CDR3: CASSPTGSLYEQYF
D: NA; V: TRBV5-1; J: TRBJ2-3; size: NA; DNA: TGCGCCAGCAGCTTTTCGGGTGGCACAGATACGCAGTATTTT; CDR3: CASSFSGGTDTQYF
D: NA; V: TRBV6-6; J: TRBJ1-2; size: few; DNA: TGTGCCAGCAGTCCACAATACAGGGTTAGCTATGGCTACACCTTC; CDR3: CASSPQYRVSYGYTF
D: NA; V: TRBV18; J: TRBJ2-1; size: NA; DNA: TGTGCCAGCTCACTTGCTAGTAAGGACAGATCCTACAATGAGCAGTTCTTC; CDR3: CASSLASKDRSYNEQFF
D: NA; V: TRBV11-3; J: TRBJ2-2; size: NA; DNA: TGTGCCAGCAGGCGGGACGACGGGGAGCTGTTTTTT; CDR3: CASRRDDGELFF
D: TRBD2; V: TRBV11-2; J: TRBJ2-1; size: NA; DNA: TGTGCCAGCAGCACTCCGGGGGGCAATGAGCAGTTCTTC; CDR3: CASSTPGGNEQFF
D: NA; V: TRBV5-1; J: TRBJ1-1; size: NA; DNA: TGCGCCAGCAGCTTGGAGCCTCGTGGGGCGGGAACTGAAGCTTTCTTT; CDR3: CASSLEPRGAGTEAFF
D: NA; V: TRBV11-2; J: TRBJ2-3; size: NA; DNA: TGTGCCAGCACTCCAAACTCTGGCACAGATACGCAGTATTTT; CDR3: CASTPNSGTDTQYF
D: NA; V: TRBV28; J: TRBJ1-2; size: NA; DNA: TGTGCCAGCAGTATAATCGGCCAGGCGGCCCTCTCAGCTAACTATGGCTACACCTTC; CDR3: CASSIIGQAALSANYGYTF
D: NA; V: TRBV5-1; J: TRBJ1-6; size: NA; DNA: TGCGCCAGCAGCCTGACCGGGACACTTCGTTCACCCCTCCACTTT; CDR3: CASSLTGTLRSPLHF
D: NA; V: TRBV27; J: TRBJ2-3; size: NA; DNA: TGTGCCAGCAGCCGCGACAGCCTACCCGCAGATACGCAGTATTTT; CDR3: CASSRDSLPADTQYF
D: TRBD1; V: TRBV5-1; J: TRBJ1-2; size: NA; DNA: TGCGCCAGCAGCCACGGACAGGGTGCAGAAGGCTACACCTTC; CDR3: CASSHGQGAEGYTF
D: NA; V: TRBV28; J: TRBJ1-2; size: NA; DNA: TGTGCCAGCAGGGGCTCACAGGGTACCAACTATGGCTACACCTTC; CDR3: CASRGSQGTNYGYTF